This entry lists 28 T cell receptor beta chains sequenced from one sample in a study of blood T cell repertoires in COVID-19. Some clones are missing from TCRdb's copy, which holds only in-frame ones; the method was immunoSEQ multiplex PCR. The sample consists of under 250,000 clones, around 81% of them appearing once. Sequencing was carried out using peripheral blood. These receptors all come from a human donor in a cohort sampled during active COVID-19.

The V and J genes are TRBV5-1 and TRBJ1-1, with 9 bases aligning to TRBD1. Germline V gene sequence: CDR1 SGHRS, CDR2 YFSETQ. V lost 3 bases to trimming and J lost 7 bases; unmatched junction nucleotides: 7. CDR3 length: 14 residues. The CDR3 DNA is TGCGCCAGCAGCTGGGGACAGGGAGAGGGTGAAGCTTTCTTT. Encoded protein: CASSWGQGEGEAFF.

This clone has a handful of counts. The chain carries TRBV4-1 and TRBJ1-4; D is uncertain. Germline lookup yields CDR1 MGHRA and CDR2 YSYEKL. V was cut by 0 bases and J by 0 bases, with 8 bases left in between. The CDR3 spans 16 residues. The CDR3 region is CASSQEPPATNEKLFF. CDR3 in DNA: TGCGCCAGCAGCCAAGAACCCCCAGCAACTAATGAAAAACTGTTTTTT.

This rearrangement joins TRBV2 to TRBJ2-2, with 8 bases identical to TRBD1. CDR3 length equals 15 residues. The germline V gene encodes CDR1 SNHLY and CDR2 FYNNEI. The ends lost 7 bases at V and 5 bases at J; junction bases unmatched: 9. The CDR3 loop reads CASIAGQGKTGELFF. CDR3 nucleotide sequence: TGTGCCAGCATCGCCGGACAGGGAAAGACCGGGGAGCTGTTTTTT.

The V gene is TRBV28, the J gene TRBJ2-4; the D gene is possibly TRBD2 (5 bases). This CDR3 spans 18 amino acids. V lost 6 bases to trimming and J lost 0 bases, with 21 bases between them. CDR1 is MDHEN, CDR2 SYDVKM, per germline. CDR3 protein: CASSSITRSPLAKNIQYF. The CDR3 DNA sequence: TGTGCCAGCAGCTCGATAACTAGGAGTCCGCTAGCCAAAAACATTCAGTACTTC.

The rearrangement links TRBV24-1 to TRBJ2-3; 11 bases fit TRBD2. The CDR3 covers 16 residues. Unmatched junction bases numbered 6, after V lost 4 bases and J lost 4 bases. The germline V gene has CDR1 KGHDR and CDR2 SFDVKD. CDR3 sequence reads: CATSDQLAGESDTQYF. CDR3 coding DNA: TGTGCCACCAGTGACCAACTAGCGGGAGAATCAGATACGCAGTATTTT.

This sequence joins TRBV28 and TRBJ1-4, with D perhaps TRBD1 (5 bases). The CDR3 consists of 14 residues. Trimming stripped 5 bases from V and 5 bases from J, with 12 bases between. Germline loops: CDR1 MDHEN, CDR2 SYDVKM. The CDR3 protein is CASSLDRGNEKLFF. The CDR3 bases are TGTGCCAGCAGTCTCGACAGAGGAAATGAAAAACTGTTTTTT. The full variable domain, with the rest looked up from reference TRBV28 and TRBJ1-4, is DVKVTQSSRYLVKRTGEKVFLECVQDMDHENMFWYRQDPGLGLRLIYFSYDVKMKEKGDIPEGYSVSREKKERFSLILESASTNQTSMYLCASSLDRGNEKLFFGSGTQLSVL.

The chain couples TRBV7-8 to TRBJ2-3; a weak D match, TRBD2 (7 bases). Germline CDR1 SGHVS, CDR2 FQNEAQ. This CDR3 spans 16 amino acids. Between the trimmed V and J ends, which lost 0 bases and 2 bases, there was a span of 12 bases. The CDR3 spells CASSLAPGGHTDTQYF. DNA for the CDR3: TGTGCCAGCAGCTTAGCCCCGGGGGGCCACACAGATACGCAGTATTTT.

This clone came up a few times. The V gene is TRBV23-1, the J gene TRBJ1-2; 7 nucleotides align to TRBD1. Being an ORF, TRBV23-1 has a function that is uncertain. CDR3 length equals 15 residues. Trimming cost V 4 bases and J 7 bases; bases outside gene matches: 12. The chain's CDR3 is CASSRGTVPCGGYTF. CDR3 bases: TGCGCCAGCAGTCGTGGGACAGTCCCGTGTGGTGGCTACACCTTC.

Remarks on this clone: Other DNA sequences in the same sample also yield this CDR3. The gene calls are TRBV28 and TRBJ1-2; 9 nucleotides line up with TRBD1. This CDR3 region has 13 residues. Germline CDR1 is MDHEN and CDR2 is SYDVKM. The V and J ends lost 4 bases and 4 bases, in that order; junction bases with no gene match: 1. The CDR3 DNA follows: TGTGCCAGCAGTTCGGGACAGGGCTATGGCTACACCTTC. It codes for CASSSGQGYGYTF.

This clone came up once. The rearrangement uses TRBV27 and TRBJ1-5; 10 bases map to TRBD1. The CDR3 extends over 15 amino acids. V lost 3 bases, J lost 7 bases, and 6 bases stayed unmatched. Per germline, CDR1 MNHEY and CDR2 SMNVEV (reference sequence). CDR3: CASSFGTGAGQPQHF. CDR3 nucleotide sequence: TGTGCCAGCAGTTTTGGGACAGGGGCGGGGCAGCCCCAGCATTTT.

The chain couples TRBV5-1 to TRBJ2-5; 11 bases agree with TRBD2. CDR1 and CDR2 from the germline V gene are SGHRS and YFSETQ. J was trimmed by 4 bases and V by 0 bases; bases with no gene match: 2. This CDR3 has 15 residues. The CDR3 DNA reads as TGCGCCAGCAGCTTGGAGCTAGCGGGGGGAGAGACCCAGTACTTC. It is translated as CASSLELAGGETQYF.

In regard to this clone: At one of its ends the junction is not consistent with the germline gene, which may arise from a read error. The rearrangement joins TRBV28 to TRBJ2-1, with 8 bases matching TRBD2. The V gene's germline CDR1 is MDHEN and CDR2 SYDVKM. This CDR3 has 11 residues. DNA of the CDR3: TGTGCCAGCACCCCCGGGGGGGTCGTCGTCTTC. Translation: CASTPGGVVVF. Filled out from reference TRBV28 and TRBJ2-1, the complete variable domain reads DVKVTQSSRYLVKRTGEKVFLECVQDMDHENMFWYRQDPGLGLRLIYFSYDVKMKEKGDIPEGYSVSREKKERFSLILESASTNQTSMYLCASTPGGVVVFGPGTRLTVL.

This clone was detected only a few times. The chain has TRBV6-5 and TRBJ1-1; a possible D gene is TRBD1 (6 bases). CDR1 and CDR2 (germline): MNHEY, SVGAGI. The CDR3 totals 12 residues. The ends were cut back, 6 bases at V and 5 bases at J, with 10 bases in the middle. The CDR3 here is CASSVRGTEAFF. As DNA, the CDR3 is TGTGCCAGCAGCGTCAGGGGTACTGAAGCTTTCTTT.

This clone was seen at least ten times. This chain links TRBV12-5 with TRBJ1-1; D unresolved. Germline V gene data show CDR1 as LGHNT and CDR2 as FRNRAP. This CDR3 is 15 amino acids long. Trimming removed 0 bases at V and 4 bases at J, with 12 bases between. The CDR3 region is CASGLVLSGGTEAFF. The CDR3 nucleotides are TGTGCTAGTGGTTTGGTACTGAGTGGCGGCACTGAAGCTTTCTTT.

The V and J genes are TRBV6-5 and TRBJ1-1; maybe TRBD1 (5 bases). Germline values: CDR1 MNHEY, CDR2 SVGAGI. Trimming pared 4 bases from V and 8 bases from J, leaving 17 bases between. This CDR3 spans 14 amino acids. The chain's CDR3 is CASSSHPGFTEAFF. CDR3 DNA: TGTGCCAGCAGTTCCCACCCAGGGTTCACAGAAGCTTTCTTT.

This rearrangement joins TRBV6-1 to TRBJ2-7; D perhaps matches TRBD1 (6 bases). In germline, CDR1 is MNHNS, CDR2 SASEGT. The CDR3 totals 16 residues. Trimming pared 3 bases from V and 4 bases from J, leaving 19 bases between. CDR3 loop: CASSDMGAGSPYEQYF. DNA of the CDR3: TGTGCCAGCAGTGACATGGGGGCAGGGAGCCCTTACGAGCAGTACTTC.

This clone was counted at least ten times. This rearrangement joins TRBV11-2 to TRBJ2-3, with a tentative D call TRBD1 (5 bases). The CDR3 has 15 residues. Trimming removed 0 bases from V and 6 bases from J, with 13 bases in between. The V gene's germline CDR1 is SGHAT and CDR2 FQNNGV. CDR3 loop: CASSLDQGHVDTQYF. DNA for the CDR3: TGTGCCAGCAGCTTAGATCAGGGTCACGTGGATACGCAGTATTTT.

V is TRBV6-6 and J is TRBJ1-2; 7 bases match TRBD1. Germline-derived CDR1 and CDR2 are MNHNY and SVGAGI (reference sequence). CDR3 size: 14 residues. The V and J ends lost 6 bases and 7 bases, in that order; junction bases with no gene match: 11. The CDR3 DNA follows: TGTGCCAGCAGCGAGAGGGGGCTCGAGGGTGGCTACACCTTC. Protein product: CASSERGLEGGYTF.

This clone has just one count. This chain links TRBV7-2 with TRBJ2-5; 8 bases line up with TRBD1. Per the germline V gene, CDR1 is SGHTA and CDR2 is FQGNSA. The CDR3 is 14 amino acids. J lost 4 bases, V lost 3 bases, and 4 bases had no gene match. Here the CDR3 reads CASSLAGGAETQYF. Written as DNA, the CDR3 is TGTGCCAGCAGCTTGGCAGGGGGCGCAGAGACCCAGTACTTC.

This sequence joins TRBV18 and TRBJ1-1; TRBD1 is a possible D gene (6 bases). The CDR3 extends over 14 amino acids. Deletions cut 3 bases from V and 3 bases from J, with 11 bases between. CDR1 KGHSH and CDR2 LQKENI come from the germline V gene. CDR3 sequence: CASSPMRTDTEAFF. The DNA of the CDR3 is TGTGCCAGCTCACCCATGAGGACAGACACTGAAGCTTTCTTT.

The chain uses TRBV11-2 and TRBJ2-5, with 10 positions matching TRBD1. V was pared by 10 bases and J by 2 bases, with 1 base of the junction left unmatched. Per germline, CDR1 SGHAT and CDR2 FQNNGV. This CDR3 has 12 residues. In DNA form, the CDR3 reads TGTGCCACGGGACAGGGGCAAGAGACCCAGTACTTC. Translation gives CATGQGQETQYF.

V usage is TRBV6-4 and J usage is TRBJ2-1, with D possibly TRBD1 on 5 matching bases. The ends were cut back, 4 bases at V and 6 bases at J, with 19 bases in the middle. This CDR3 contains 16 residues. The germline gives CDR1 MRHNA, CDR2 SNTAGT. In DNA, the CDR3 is TGTGCCAGCAGTGGAAACCAGGGTGGAGAGGTCAATGAGCAGTTCTTC. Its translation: CASSGNQGGEVNEQFF.

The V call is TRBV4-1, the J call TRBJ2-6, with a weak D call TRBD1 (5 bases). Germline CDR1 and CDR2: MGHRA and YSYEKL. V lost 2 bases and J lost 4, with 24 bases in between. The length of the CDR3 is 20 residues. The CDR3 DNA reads TGCGCCAGCAGCCAAAATGGGGCAGGGCGAGTTCGGGCAGGGGCCAACGTCCTGACTTTC. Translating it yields CASSQNGAGRVRAGANVLTF.

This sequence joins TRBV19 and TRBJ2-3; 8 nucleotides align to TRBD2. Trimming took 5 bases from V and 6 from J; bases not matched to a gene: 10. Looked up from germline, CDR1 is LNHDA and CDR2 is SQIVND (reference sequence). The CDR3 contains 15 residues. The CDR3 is CASSEGGGQADTQYF. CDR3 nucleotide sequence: TGTGCCAGTAGTGAAGGCGGGGGGCAGGCTGATACGCAGTATTTT.

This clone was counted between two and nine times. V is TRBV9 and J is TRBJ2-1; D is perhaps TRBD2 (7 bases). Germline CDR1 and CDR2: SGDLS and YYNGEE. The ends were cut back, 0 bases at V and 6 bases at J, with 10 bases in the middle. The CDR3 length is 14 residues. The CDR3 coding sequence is TGTGCCAGCAGCGTAGGGCGGGGGCGCAATGAGCAGTTCTTC. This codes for CASSVGRGRNEQFF. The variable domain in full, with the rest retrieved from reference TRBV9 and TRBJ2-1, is DSGVTQTPKHLITATGQRVTLRCSPRSGDLSVYWYQQSLDQGLQFLIQYYNGEERAKGNILERFSAQQFPDLHSELNLSSLELGDSALYFCASSVGRGRNEQFFGPGTRLTVL.

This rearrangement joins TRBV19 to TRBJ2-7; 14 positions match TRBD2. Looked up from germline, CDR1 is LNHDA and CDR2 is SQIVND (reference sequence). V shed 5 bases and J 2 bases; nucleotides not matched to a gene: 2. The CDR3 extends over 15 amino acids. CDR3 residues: CASSGGLAGAYEQYF. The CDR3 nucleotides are TGTGCCAGTAGTGGGGGACTAGCGGGAGCCTACGAGCAGTACTTC.

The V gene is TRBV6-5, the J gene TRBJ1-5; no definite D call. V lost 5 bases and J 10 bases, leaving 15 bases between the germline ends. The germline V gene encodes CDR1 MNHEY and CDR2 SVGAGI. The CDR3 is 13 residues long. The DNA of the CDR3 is TGTGCCAGCAGTACGGCAGGCCTCGGCCCCCAGCATTTT. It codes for CASSTAGLGPQHF.

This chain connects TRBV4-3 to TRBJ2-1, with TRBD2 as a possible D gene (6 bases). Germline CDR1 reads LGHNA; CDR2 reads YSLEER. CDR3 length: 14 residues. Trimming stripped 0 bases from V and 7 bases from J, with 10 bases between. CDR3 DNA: TGCGCCAGCAGCCAAGAAGACGGAGGGAATGAGCAGTTCTTC. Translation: CASSQEDGGNEQFF.